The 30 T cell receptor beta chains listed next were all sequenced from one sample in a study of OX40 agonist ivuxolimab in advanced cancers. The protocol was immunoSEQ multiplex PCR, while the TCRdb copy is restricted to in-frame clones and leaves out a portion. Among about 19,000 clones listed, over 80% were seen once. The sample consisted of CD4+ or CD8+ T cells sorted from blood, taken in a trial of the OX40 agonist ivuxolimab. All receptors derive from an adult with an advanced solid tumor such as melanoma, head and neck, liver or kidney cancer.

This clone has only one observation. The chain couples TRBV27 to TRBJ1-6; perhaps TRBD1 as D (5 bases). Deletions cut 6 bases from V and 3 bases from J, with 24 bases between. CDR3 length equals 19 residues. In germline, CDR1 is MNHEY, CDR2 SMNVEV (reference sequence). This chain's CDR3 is CASSHHPGRKGIYNSPLHF. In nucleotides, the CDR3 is TGTGCCAGCAGCCATCATCCCGGACGGAAGGGGATCTATAATTCACCCCTCCACTTT.

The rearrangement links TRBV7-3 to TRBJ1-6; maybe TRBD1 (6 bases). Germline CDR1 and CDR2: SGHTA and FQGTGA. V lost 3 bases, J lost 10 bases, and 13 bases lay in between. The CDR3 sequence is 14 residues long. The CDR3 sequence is CASSLGTPGSPLHF. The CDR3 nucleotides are TGTGCCAGCAGCTTGGGGACACCAGGGTCACCCCTCCACTTT.

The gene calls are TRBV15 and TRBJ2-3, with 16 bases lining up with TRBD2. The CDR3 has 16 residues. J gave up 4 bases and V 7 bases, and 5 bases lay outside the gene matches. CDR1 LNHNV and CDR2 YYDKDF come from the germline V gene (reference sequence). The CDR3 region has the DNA TGTGCCACCACCGGGACTAGCGGGGGGGCGTCAGATACGCAGTATTTT. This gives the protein CATTGTSGGASDTQYF.

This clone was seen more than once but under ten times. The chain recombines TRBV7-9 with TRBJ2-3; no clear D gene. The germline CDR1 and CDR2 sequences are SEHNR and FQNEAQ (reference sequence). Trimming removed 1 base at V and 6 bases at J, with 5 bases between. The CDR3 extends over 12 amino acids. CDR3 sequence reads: CASSLGADTQYF. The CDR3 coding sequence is TGTGCCAGCAGCTTAGGGGCGGATACGCAGTATTTT. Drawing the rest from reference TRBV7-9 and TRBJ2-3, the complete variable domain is DTGVSQNPRHKITKRGQNVTFRCDPISEHNRLYWYRQTLGQGPEFLTYFQNEAQLEKSRLLSDRFSAERPKGSFSTLEIQRTEQGDSAMYLCASSLGADTQYFGPGTRLTVL.

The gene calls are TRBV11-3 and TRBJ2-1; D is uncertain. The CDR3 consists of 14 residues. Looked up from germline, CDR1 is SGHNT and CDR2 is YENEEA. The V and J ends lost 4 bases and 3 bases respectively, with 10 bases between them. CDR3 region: CASSSTGFYNEQFF. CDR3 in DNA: TGTGCCAGCAGCTCTACCGGGTTCTACAATGAGCAGTTCTTC.

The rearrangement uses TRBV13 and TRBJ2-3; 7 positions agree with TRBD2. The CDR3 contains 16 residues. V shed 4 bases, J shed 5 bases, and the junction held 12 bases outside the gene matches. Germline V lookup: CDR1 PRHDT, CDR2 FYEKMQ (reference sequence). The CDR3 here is CASSSLGLGREDTQYF. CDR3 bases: TGTGCCAGCAGCTCCCTTGGCCTGGGGAGGGAAGATACGCAGTATTTT. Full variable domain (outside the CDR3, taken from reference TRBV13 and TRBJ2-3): AAGVIQSPRHLIKEKRETATLKCYPIPRHDTVYWYQQGPGQDPQFLISFYEKMQSDKGSIPDRFSAQQFSDYHSELNMSSLELGDSALYFCASSSLGLGREDTQYFGPGTRLTVL.

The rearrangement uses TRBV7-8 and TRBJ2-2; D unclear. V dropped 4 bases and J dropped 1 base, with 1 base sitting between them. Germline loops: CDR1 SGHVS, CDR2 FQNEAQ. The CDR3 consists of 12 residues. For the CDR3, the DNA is TGTGCCAGCAGCTGGAACACCGGGGAGCTGTTTTTT. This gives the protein CASSWNTGELFF.

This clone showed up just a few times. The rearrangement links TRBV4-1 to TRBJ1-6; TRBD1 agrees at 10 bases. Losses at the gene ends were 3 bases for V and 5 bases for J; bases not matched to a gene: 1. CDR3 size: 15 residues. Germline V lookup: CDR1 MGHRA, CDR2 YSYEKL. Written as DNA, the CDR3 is TGCGCCAGCAGCCAGACAGGGGGCAATAATTCACCCCTCCACTTT. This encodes CASSQTGGNNSPLHF.

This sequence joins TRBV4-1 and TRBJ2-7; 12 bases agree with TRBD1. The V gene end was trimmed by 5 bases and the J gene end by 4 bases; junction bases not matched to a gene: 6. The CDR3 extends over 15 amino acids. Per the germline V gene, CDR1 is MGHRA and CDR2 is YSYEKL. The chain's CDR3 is CASSLGDRGLYEQYF. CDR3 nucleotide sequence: TGCGCCAGCAGCTTAGGGGACAGGGGGCTTTACGAGCAGTACTTC.

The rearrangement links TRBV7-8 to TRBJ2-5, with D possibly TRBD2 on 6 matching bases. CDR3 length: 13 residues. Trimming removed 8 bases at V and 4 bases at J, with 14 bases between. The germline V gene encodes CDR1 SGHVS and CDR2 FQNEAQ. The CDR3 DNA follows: TGTGCCAGCTCCCGGGGACTCTTAGAGACCCAGTACTTC. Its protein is CASSRGLLETQYF.

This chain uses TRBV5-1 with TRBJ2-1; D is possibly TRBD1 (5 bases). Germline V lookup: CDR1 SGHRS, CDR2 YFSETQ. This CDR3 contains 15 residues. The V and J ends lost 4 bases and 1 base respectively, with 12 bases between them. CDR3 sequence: CASSRNRISYNEQFF. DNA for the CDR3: TGCGCCAGCAGCCGAAACAGGATTTCCTACAATGAGCAGTTCTTC.

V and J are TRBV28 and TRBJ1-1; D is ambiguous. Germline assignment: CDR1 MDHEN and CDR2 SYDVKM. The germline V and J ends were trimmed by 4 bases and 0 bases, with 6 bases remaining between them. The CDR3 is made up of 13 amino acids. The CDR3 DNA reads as TGTGCCAGCAGTTCAAGCCTGAACACTGAAGCTTTCTTT. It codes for CASSSSLNTEAFF.

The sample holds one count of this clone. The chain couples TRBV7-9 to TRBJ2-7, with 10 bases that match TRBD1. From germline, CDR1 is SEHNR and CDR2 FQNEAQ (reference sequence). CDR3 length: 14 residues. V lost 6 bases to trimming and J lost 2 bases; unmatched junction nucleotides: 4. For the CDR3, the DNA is TGTGCCAGCAGTGGGACAGGGGAAACCTACGAGCAGTACTTC. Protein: CASSGTGETYEQYF.

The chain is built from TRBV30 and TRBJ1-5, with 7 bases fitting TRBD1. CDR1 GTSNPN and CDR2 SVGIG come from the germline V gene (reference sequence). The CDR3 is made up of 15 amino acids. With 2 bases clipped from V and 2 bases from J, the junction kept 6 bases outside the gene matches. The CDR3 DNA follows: TGTGCCTGGAGTTTCTCGGGGACAGGCAATCAGCCCCAGCATTTT. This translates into CAWSFSGTGNQPQHF. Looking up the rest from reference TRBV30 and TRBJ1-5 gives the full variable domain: SQTIHQWPATLVQPVGSPLSLECTVEGTSNPNLYWYRQAAGRGLQLLFYSVGIGQISSEVPQNLSASRPQDRQFILSSKKLLLSDSGFYLCAWSFSGTGNQPQHFGDGTRLSIL.

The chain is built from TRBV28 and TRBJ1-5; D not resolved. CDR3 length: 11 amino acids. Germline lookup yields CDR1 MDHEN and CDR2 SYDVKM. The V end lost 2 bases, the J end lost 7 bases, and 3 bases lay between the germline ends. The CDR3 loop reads CASSLAQPQHF. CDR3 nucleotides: TGTGCCAGCAGTTTAGCGCAGCCCCAGCATTTT.

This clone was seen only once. CDR3 DNA: TGTGCCTGGAACCAGGGGGCGGCTGGCTACACCTTC. Translating it yields CAWNQGAAGYTF. This chain links TRBV30 with TRBJ1-2; 8 positions agree with TRBD1. Germline values: CDR1 GTSNPN, CDR2 SVGIG (reference sequence). V shed 4 bases and J 7 bases; nucleotides not matched to a gene: 5. The CDR3 extends over 12 amino acids.

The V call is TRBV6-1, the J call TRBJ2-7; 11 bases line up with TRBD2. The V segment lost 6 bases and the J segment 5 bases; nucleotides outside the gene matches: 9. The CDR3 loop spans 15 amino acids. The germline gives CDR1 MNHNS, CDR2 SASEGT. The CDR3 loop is CASSRLGTSGHEQYF. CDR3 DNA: TGTGCCAGCAGCCGCCTGGGGACTAGCGGCCACGAGCAGTACTTC.

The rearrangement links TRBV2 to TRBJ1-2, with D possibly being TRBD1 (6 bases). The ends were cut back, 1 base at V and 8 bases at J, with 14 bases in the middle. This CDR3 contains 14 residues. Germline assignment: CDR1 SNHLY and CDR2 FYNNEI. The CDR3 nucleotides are TGTGCCAGCAGTGAAGTAGTTGGGGGCAAAGGCTACACCTTC. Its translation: CASSEVVGGKGYTF.

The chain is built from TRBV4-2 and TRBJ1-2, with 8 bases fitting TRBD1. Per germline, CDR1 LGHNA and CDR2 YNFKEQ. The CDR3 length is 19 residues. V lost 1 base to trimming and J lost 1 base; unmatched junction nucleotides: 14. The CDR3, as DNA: TGTGCCAGCAGCCAAGCGGGTCTGGGACAGGCTATTTTTAACTATGGCTACACCTTC. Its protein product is CASSQAGLGQAIFNYGYTF.

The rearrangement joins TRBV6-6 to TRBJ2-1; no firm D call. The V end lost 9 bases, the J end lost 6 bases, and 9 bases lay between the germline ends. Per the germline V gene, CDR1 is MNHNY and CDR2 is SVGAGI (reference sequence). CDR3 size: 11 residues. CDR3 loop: CASTASNEQFF. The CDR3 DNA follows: TGTGCCAGTACGGCAAGCAATGAGCAGTTCTTC.

The CDR3 loop reads CASSGTWSLNSPLHF. The DNA for the CDR3 is TGCGCCAGCAGTGGAACCTGGTCCTTAAATTCACCCCTCCACTTT. The chain is built from TRBV10-1 and TRBJ1-6; the D is unclear. The CDR3 runs 15 residues. Germline V gene sequence: CDR1 WNHNN, CDR2 SYGVQD (reference sequence). The V end lost 4 bases, the J end lost 7 bases, and 14 bases lay between the germline ends.

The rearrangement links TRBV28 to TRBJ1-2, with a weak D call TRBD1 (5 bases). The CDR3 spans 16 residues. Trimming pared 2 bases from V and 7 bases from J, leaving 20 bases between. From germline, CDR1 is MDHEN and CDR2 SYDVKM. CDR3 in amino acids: CASSLQGIGPMAGYTF. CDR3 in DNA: TGTGCCAGCAGTTTACAGGGTATCGGACCTATGGCTGGCTACACCTTC.

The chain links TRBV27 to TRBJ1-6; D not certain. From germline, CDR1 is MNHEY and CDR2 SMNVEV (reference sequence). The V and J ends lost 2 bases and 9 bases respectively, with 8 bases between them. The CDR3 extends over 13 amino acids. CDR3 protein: CASSLKQISPLHF. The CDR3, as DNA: TGTGCCAGCAGTTTAAAACAGATTTCACCCCTCCACTTT.

The CDR3 protein is CASSGGLAGTYEQYF. The CDR3 nucleotides are TGTGCCAGCAGTGGGGGTCTAGCGGGGACCTACGAGCAGTACTTC. The gene calls are TRBV2 and TRBJ2-7; TRBD2 matches 9 bases. Germline loops: CDR1 SNHLY, CDR2 FYNNEI. CDR3 length: 15 residues. V lost 4 bases and J lost 2; bases outside the gene matches: 6. Variable domain in full (rest from reference TRBV2 and TRBJ2-7): EPEVTQTPSHQVTQMGQEVILRCVPISNHLYFYWYRQILGQKVEFLVSFYNNEISEKSEIFDDQFSVERPDGSNFTLKIRSTKLEDSAMYFCASSGGLAGTYEQYFGPGTRLTVT.

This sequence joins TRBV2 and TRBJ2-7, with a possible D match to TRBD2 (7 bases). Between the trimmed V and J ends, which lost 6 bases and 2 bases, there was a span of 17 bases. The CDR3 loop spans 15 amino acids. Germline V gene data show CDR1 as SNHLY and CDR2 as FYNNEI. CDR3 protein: CASRGGPGGPYEQYF. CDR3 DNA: TGTGCCAGCAGGGGGGGGCCGGGCGGCCCCTACGAGCAGTACTTC.

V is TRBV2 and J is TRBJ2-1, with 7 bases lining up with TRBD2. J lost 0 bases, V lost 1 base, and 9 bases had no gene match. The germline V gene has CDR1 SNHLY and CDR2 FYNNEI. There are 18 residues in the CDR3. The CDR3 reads CASSEVRLAASSYNEQFF. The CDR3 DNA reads TGTGCCAGCAGTGAAGTTCGGCTAGCGGCCAGCTCCTACAATGAGCAGTTCTTC.

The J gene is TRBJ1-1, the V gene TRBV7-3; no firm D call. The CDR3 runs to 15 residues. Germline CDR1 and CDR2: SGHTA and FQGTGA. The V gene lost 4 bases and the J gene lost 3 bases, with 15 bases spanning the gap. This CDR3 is CASSSLSLQDTEAFF. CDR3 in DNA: TGTGCCAGCAGCTCTCTCAGTTTGCAGGACACTGAAGCTTTCTTT.

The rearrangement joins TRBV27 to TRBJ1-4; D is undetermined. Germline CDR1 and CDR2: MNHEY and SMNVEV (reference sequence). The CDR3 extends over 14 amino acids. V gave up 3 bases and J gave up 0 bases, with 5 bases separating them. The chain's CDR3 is CASSFFSTNEKLFF. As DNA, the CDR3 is TGTGCCAGCAGTTTCTTTTCAACTAATGAAAAACTGTTTTTT.

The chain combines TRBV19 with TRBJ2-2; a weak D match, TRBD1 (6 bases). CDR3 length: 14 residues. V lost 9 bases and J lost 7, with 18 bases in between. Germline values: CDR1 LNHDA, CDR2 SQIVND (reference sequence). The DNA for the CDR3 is TGTGCCAGCCAGAAGGGGGTAAGCGGCGGGGAGCTGTTTTTT. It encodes CASQKGVSGGELFF.

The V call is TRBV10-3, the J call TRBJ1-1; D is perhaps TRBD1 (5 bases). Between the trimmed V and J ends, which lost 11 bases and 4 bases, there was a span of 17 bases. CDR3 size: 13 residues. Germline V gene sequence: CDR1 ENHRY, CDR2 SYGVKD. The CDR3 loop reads CAARGGVSTEAFF. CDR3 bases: TGTGCCGCACGGGGCGGGGTTTCCACTGAAGCTTTCTTT.